This is a list of T cell receptor beta chains from one sample in a study of PD-1 blockade in classical Hodgkin lymphoma. TCRdb keeps only in-frame clones here, not all; method: immunoSEQ multiplex PCR. The top ten hold roughly 0.43% of the sample, which has tens of thousands of clones, 90% seen once. Sequencing was performed on CD4+ T cells from blood. These receptors were obtained from a human donor with classical Hodgkin lymphoma. Both conserved end residues are part of each CDR3. The D gene is left open where the match is weak. Rows give clone size only sometimes, using once, few, many, or a class for an expanded clone.

size	V	D	J	CDR3	DNA
NA	TRBV5-1	NA	TRBJ2-2	CASSLEGGSGNTGELFF	TGCGCCAGCAGCTTGGAGGGTGGCAGCGGGAACACCGGGGAGCTGTTTTTT
NA	TRBV6-6	NA	TRBJ1-1	CASSYGVVNTEAFF	TGTGCCAGCAGTTACGGGGTGGTGAACACTGAAGCTTTCTTT
NA	TRBV6-1	TRBD2	TRBJ2-5	CASRESSGAQETQYF	TGTGCCAGCCGAGAGTCTAGCGGGGCCCAAGAGACCCAGTACTTC
NA	TRBV6-6	NA	TRBJ1-1	CASSQAGTLTEAFF	TGTGCCAGCAGTCAAGCCGGGACACTCACTGAAGCTTTCTTT
NA	TRBV7-8	NA	TRBJ2-7	CASSPLTSSYEQYF	TGTGCCAGCAGCCCCCTTACAAGCTCCTACGAGCAGTACTTC
once	TRBV5-1	NA	TRBJ2-1	CASSLDPYNEQFF	TGCGCCAGCAGCTTGGACCCCTACAATGAGCAGTTCTTC
NA	TRBV5-1	TRBD2	TRBJ2-1	CASRLADTPNEQFF	TGCGCCAGCCGACTAGCGGATACCCCCAATGAGCAGTTCTTC
NA	TRBV5-6	NA	TRBJ1-2	CASSSVGVGDYGYTF	TGTGCCAGCAGCTCAGTCGGGGTTGGTGACTATGGCTACACCTTC
NA	TRBV6-5	NA	TRBJ2-2	CASSYGGSTGELFF	TGTGCCAGCAGTTACGGAGGGAGCACCGGGGAGCTGTTTTTT
NA	TRBV4-1	NA	TRBJ2-1	CASSQWTRSRSYNEQFF	TGCGCCAGCAGCCAATGGACCCGCTCCAGGTCCTACAATGAGCAGTTCTTC
NA	TRBV5-7	TRBD1	TRBJ1-4	CASTLPGQHNEKLFF	TGTGCCAGCACCCTACCGGGACAGCATAATGAAAAACTGTTTTTT
NA	TRBV15	TRBD1	TRBJ2-5	CATSTGDSVGETQYF	TGTGCCACCAGCACAGGGGACAGCGTGGGAGAGACCCAGTACTTC
NA	TRBV19	NA	TRBJ2-1	CASRLHGEQFF	TGTGCCAGTAGGTTACATGGGGAGCAGTTCTTC
NA	TRBV7-9	NA	TRBJ1-3	CASSPTWSSGNTIYF	TGTGCCAGCAGCCCGACTTGGAGCTCTGGAAACACCATATATTTT
NA	TRBV20-1	NA	TRBJ1-2	CRGGQGDGYTF	TGCAGGGGGGGGCAGGGTGACGGCTACACCTTC
NA	TRBV13	NA	TRBJ2-5	CASSRTAGTQYF	TGTGCCAGCAGCCGGACCGCGGGGACCCAGTACTTC
NA	TRBV25-1	NA	TRBJ2-1	CASSERFGSSEQFF	TGTGCCAGCAGTGAACGTTTCGGGTCCAGTGAGCAGTTCTTC
NA	TRBV19	NA	TRBJ2-1	CASSLALGDEQFF	TGTGCCAGTAGTTTAGCACTAGGCGATGAGCAGTTCTTC
few	TRBV5-4	NA	TRBJ1-3	CASSSGKESGNTIYF	TGTGCCAGCAGCTCCGGCAAGGAGTCTGGAAACACCATATATTTT
NA	TRBV4-1	TRBD1	TRBJ1-1	CASSLPGQGFWGTEAFF	TGCGCCAGCAGCCTTCCAGGACAGGGGTTTTGGGGAACTGAAGCTTTCTTT